Listed below are T cell receptor beta chains from one sample, sequenced in a study of blood T cell repertoires in COVID-19. The table came from immunoSEQ multiplex PCR; TCRdb's copy has only in-frame clones and leaves some out. The sample lists roughly 190,000 clones, over 75% occurring once. Sequenced: peripheral blood. The receptors come from a woman in her thirties or forties who had recovered from COVID-19. The CDR3 runs from the conserved cysteine through the conserved F or W. A D gene is named only where the DNA matches it firmly.

TRBJ1-6	TRBD1	TRBV4-1	CASSQDNRGNSPLHF
TRBJ2-5	TRBD2	TRBV10-3	CAISESGLAKETQYF
TRBJ1-5	TRBD1	TRBV3-1/TRBV3-2	CASSQDSTGNQPQHF
TRBJ1-1	.	TRBV23-1	CASVSPGVEGTEAFF
TRBJ2-1	.	TRBV2	CASSSELAESYNEQFF
TRBJ2-4	.	TRBV19	CASSIQVAKNIQYF
TRBJ2-6	.	TRBV6-5	CASTRVSGANVLTF
TRBJ1-2	TRBD1	TRBV29-1	CSVEDRAGGNGYTF
TRBJ1-2	.	TRBV12-3/TRBV12-4	CASSLEGSYGYTF
TRBJ2-7	.	TRBV19	CASSRDRLDTGVEQYF
TRBJ1-2	TRBD1	TRBV5-1	CASRQGDNYGYTF
TRBJ1-2	TRBD1	TRBV19	CASSIPFDRGDYGYTF
TRBJ2-3	TRBD2	TRBV11-2	CASSPEGLSGGDTQYF
TRBJ2-3	.	TRBV11-1	CASSSYRAIETDTQYF
TRBJ2-3	.	TRBV2	CASSEDKSTDTQYF
TRBJ2-7	TRBD2	TRBV6-1	CASSVLMTSGIVNEQYF
TRBJ1-1	.	TRBV12-5	CASGLWQALAFF
TRBJ1-1	TRBD1	TRBV7-9	CASSLGGQGDTEAFF
TRBJ2-6	.	TRBV3-1/TRBV3-2	CASSRHGQLLNSGANVLTF
TRBJ2-7	.	TRBV4-2	CASSQTGSYEQYF
TRBJ1-6	.	TRBV7-8	CASSLGGSYNSPLHF
TRBJ1-5	.	TRBV30	CAWSRGDGQPQHF